The rows below give T cell receptor beta chains drawn from one sample of a study of siplizumab effects on memory and regulatory T cells. This table comes from immunoSEQ multiplex PCR, and its TCRdb copy is limited to in-frame clones, with some not included. The table has approximately 100,000 clones, roughly 94% seen once. Sample: Tregs sorted from blood. Receptor source: a human donor in good health. Both conserved end residues are part of each CDR3. D genes are given only for firm matches. The size entry is marked missing in some rows and otherwise reads once, few, many or a size class.

J gene,V gene,D gene,clone size,CDR3 DNA,CDR3 protein
TRBJ2-1,TRBV5-4,TRBD2,NA,TGTGCCAGCAGCTTGTCCCGACTAGCGGGGGTCTACAATGAGCAGTTCTTC,CASSLSRLAGVYNEQFF
TRBJ2-5,TRBV28,TRBD2,NA,TGTGCCAGCAGTTTAGCTTTGTCGGGACTAGCGGGGGAGACCCAGTACTTC,CASSLALSGLAGETQYF
TRBJ1-4,TRBV28,NA,NA,TGTGCCAGCAGTAAACTCCGGGCCTTTAATGAAAAACTGTTTTTT,CASSKLRAFNEKLFF
TRBJ2-5,TRBV18,NA,NA,TGTGCCAGCTCACCGGGGCAAGAGACCCAGTACTTC,CASSPGQETQYF
TRBJ2-3,TRBV23-1,NA,NA,TGCGCCAGCAGTCAAGGCTTCGGAACAGATACGCAGTATTTT,CASSQGFGTDTQYF
TRBJ1-1,TRBV28,TRBD1,once,TGTGCCAGCAGTCGCCTGACAGGGGGCTATTCCCCCACTGAAGCTTTCTTT,CASSRLTGGYSPTEAFF
TRBJ1-3,TRBV6-1,NA,NA,TGTGCCAGCAGTGAGAGAAACACCATATATTTT,CASSERNTIYF
TRBJ2-7,TRBV12-5,TRBD2,NA,TGTGCTAGTGGCTTTACTACCCCGACTAGCGAGGGATACGAGCAGTACTTC,CASGFTTPTSEGYEQYF
TRBJ2-7,TRBV5-1,NA,NA,TGCGCCAGCAGCTTGGAGGGGTGGGGTTACTTC,CASSLEGWGYF
TRBJ2-6,TRBV5-4,NA,NA,TGTGCCAGCAGCGTGGGAACGCGCTCTGGGGCCAACGTCCTGACTTTC,CASSVGTRSGANVLTF
TRBJ2-1,TRBV30,TRBD2,NA,TGTGCCTGGAAACTAGCGGGAGGGTTCTCCTACAATGAGCAGTTCTTC,CAWKLAGGFSYNEQFF
TRBJ2-1,TRBV5-1,NA,NA,TGCGCCAGCAGCTTGTGGCGGGTCTCCTACAATGAGCAGTTCTTC,CASSLWRVSYNEQFF
TRBJ2-2,TRBV5-1,TRBD1,NA,TGCGCCAGCAGCTCCAGGACAGGGAGGTCACTCGGGGAGCTGTTTTTT,CASSSRTGRSLGELFF
TRBJ2-2,TRBV29-1,NA,NA,TGCAGCGGGGGACAGAACACCGGGGAGCTGTTTTTT,CSGGQNTGELFF
TRBJ2-7,TRBV11-2,TRBD2,NA,TGTGCCAGCAGCTATCAAGGGACTAACGAGCAGTACTTC,CASSYQGTNEQYF
TRBJ2-1,TRBV5-5,NA,NA,TGTGCCAGCAGCGCAATCCCCGGACATCTTGCCTACAATGAGCAGTTCTTC,CASSAIPGHLAYNEQFF
TRBJ2-1,TRBV18,NA,NA,TGTGCCAGCTCACCTGGGACAGCGGGCAGCTCCTACAATGAGCAGTTCTTC,CASSPGTAGSSYNEQFF
TRBJ2-1,TRBV6-5,NA,NA,TGTGCCAGCAGTACAAGACGGGCGAGTGAGCAGTTCTTC,CASSTRRASEQFF
TRBJ2-5,TRBV18,NA,NA,TGTGCCAGCTCACTCCACTTACAAGAGACCCAGTACTTC,CASSLHLQETQYF
TRBJ1-1,TRBV6-1,NA,once,TGTGCCAGCAGTGAAGGAATGAACACTGAAGCTTTCTTT,CASSEGMNTEAFF
TRBJ2-2,TRBV6-5,NA,NA,TGTGCCAGCACAGATTGGGGGGGGCTGGACGGGGAGCTGTTTTTT,CASTDWGGLDGELFF
TRBJ1-5,TRBV18,TRBD1,once,TGTGCCAGCTCAGCTGGACAGGGTGCGACTCAGCCCCAGCATTTT,CASSAGQGATQPQHF
TRBJ2-6,TRBV5-1,NA,NA,TGCGCCAGCAGCTTTACAGATCCTGGGGCCAACGTCCTGACTTTC,CASSFTDPGANVLTF
TRBJ1-2,TRBV7-9,NA,NA,TGTGCCAGCAGCTTATCGGAGGGGCGTGACTATGGCTACACCTTC,CASSLSEGRDYGYTF
TRBJ1-2,TRBV29-1,NA,NA,TGCAGCGTTTTGACCGGTGGCTACACCTTC,CSVLTGGYTF
TRBJ1-5,TRBV28,NA,NA,TGTGCCAGCACTCGACAGCCCTTTCAGCCCCAGCATTTT,CASTRQPFQPQHF
TRBJ2-7,TRBV27,TRBD2,NA,TGTGCCAGCAACCGGGGACTAGCGCCCTACGAGCAGTACTTC,CASNRGLAPYEQYF
TRBJ2-5,TRBV5-1,TRBD2,NA,TGCGCCAGTCGTCGGGGCGGGAGGGGACAAGAGACCCAGTACTTC,CASRRGGRGQETQYF
TRBJ1-3,TRBV7-8,NA,NA,TGTGCCAGCAGCCTCACTGGAAACACCATATATTTT,CASSLTGNTIYF
TRBJ1-1,TRBV5-4,NA,NA,TGTGCCAGCAGCTTGCCGGGGGCCCAATCTTTGAACACTGAAGCTTTCTTT,CASSLPGAQSLNTEAFF
TRBJ1-3,TRBV7-2,NA,NA,TGTGCCAGCAGCTTAGGTTGGGCGGGGAACACCATATATTTT,CASSLGWAGNTIYF
TRBJ1-6,TRBV27,TRBD1,NA,TGTGCCAGTTCGGGAGACAGGGGAAATTCACCCCTCCACTTT,CASSGDRGNSPLHF
TRBJ1-5,TRBV19,NA,NA,TGTGCCAGTATCCGAGCACCGGGTCAGCCCCAGCATTTT,CASIRAPGQPQHF
TRBJ2-7,TRBV7-9,NA,NA,TGTGCCAGCAGCTTAGTACAGGGAATCATCCACGAGCAGTACTTC,CASSLVQGIIHEQYF
TRBJ1-1,TRBV19,NA,once,TGTGCCAGTAGTATACTTGAAGGGTGGACTGAAGCTTTCTTT,CASSILEGWTEAFF
TRBJ1-1,TRBV10-1,NA,NA,TGCGCCAGCAGTGAGTCGAGGGCAGGCCCGAACACTGAAGCTTTCTTT,CASSESRAGPNTEAFF
TRBJ2-1,TRBV28,TRBD2,NA,TGTGCCAGCTTAGCGGGAGGGCTCTCCTACAATGAGCAGTTCTTC,CASLAGGLSYNEQFF
TRBJ2-2,TRBV5-6,NA,NA,TGTGCCAGCAGCTTCACAGGGCCCGGGGAGCTGTTTTTT,CASSFTGPGELFF
TRBJ1-1,TRBV28,NA,few,TGTGCCAGCAGTTCCCTAGAATCGACACGGTTGGGCACTGAAGCTTTCTTT,CASSSLESTRLGTEAFF
TRBJ2-5,TRBV5-6,NA,NA,TGTGCCAGCAGCCGCCCCCAAGGAGGGGAGACCCAGTACTTC,CASSRPQGGETQYF
TRBJ2-2,TRBV5-1,NA,NA,TGCGCCAGCGTAATGACCGGGGATAGGACCGGGGAGCTGTTTTTT,CASVMTGDRTGELFF